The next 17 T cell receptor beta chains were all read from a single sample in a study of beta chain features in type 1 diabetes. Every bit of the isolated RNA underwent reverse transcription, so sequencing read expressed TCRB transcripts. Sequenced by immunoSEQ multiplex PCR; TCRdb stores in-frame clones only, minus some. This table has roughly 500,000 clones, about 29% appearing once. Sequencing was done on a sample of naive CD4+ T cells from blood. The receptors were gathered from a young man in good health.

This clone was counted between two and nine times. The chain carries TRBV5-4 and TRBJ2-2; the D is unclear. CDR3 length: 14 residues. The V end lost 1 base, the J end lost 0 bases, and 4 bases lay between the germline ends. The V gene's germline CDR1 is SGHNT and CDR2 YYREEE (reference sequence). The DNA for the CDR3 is TGTGCCAGCAGCTTGTTCCCGAACACCGGGGAGCTGTTTTTT. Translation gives CASSLFPNTGELFF.

CDR3 sequence (DNA): TGCAGCGTTGCCCTTAGGGGTTCCTACGAGCAGTACTTC. This gives the protein CSVALRGSYEQYF. This chain connects TRBV29-1 to TRBJ2-7; the D gene is possibly TRBD1 (5 bases). The CDR3 has 13 amino acids. V was trimmed by 4 bases and J by 1 base, leaving 11 bases between them. CDR1 and CDR2 (germline): SQVTM, ANQGSEA.

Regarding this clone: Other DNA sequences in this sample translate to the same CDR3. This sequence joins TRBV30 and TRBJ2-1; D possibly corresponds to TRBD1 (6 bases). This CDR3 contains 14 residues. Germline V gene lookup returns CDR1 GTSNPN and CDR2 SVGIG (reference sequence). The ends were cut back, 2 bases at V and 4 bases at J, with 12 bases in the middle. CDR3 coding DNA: TGTGCCTGGAGTCGAACAGGGTCATACAATGAGCAGTTCTTC. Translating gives CAWSRTGSYNEQFF. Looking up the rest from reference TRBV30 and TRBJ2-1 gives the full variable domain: SQTIHQWPATLVQPVGSPLSLECTVEGTSNPNLYWYRQAAGRGLQLLFYSVGIGQISSEVPQNLSASRPQDRQFILSSKKLLLSDSGFYLCAWSRTGSYNEQFFGPGTRLTVL.

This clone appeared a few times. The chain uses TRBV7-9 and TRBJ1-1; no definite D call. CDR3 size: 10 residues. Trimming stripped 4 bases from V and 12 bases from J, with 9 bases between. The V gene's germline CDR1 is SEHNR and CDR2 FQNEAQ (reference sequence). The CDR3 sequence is CASSSMISFF. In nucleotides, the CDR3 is TGTGCCAGCAGCTCTATGATATCTTTCTTT.

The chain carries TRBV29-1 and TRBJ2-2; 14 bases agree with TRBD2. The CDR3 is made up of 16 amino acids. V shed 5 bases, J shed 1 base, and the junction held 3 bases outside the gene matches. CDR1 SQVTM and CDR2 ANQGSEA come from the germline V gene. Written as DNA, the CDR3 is TGCAGCGTTCGGGGACTAGCGGGAGTGAACACCGGGGAGCTGTTTTTT. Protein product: CSVRGLAGVNTGELFF.

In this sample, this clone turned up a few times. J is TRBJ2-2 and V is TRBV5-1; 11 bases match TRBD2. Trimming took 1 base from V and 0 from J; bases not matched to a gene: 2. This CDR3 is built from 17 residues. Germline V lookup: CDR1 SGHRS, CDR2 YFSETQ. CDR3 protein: CASSLRTSGSNTGELFF. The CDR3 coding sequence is TGCGCCAGCAGCTTGAGGACTAGCGGGTCGAACACCGGGGAGCTGTTTTTT.

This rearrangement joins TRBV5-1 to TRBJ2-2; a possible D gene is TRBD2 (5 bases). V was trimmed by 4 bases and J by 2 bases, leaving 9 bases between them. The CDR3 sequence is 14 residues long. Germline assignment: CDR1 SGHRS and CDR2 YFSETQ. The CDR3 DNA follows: TGCGCCAGCAGCGAAAGCGGAAACACCGGGGAGCTGTTTTTT. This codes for CASSESGNTGELFF.

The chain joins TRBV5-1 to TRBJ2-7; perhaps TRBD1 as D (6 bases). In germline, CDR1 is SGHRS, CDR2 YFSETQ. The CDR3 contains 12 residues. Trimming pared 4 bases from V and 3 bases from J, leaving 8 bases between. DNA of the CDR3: TGCGCCAGCAGCCAGGACAGCTACGAGCAGTACTTC. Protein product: CASSQDSYEQYF.

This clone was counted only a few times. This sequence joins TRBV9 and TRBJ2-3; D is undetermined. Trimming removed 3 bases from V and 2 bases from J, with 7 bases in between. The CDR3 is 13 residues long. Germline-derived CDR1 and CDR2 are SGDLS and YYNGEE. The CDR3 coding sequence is TGTGCCAGCAGCGGTTATAACACAGATACGCAGTATTTT. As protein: CASSGYNTDTQYF.

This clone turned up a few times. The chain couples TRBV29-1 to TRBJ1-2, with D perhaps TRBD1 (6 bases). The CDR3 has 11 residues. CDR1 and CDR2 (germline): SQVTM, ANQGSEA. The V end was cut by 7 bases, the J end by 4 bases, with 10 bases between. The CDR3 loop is CSAGQFYGYTF. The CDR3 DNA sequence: TGCAGCGCTGGACAGTTCTATGGCTACACCTTC.

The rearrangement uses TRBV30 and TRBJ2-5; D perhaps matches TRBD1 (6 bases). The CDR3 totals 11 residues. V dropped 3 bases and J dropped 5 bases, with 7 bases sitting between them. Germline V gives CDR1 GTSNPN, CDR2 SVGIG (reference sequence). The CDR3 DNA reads TGTGCCTGGAGGGACAGTGAGACCCAGTACTTC. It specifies CAWRDSETQYF.

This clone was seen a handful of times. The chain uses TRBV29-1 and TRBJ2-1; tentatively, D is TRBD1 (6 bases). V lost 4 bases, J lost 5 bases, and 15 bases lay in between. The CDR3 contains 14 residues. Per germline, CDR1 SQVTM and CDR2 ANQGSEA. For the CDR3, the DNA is TGCAGCGTTGTCACAGGGTCTTGGGACAATGAGCAGTTCTTC. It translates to CSVVTGSWDNEQFF.

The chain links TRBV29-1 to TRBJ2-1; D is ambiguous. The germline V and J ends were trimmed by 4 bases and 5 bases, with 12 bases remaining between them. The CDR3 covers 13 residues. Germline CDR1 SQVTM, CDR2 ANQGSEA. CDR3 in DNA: TGCAGCGTTGCCCGCGACGCGGACAATGAGCAGTTCTTC. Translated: CSVARDADNEQFF.

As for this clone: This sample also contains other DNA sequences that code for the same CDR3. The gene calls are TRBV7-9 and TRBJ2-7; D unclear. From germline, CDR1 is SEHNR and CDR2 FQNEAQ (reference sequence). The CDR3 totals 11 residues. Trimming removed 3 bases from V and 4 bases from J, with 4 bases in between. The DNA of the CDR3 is TGTGCCAGCAGCTTGACGTACGAGCAGTACTTC. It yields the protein CASSLTYEQYF.

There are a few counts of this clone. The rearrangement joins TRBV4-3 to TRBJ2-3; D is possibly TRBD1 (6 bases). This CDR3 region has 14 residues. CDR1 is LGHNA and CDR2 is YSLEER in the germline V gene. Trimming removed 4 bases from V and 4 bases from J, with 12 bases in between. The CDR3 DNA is TGCGCCAGCAGCCTAGAACAGGGTGCAGATACGCAGTATTTT. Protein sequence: CASSLEQGADTQYF.

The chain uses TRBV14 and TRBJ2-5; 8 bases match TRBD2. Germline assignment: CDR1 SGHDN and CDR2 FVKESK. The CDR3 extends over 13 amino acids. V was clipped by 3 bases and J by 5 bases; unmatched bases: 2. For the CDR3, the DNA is TGTGCCAGCAGCCAGAGCGGGAGTGAGACCCAGTACTTC. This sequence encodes CASSQSGSETQYF.

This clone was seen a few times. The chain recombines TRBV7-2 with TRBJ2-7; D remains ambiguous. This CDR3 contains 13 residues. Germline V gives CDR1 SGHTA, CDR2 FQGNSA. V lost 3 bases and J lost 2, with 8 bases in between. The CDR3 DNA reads TGTGCCAGCAGCTTCAGAGACGCCTACGAGCAGTACTTC. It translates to CASSFRDAYEQYF.